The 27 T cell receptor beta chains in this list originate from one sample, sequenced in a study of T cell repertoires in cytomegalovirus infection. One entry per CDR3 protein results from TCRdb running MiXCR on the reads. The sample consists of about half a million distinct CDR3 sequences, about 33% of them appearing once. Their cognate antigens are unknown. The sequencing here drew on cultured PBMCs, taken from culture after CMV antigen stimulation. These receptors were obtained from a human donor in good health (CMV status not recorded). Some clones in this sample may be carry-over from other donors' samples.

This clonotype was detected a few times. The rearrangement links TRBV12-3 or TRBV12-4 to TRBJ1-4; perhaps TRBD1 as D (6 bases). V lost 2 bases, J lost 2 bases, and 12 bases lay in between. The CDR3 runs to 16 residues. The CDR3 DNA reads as TGTGCCAGCAGTTTAATCTGGAGGGGGACTAATGAAAAACTGTTTTTT. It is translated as CASSLIWRGTNEKLFF.

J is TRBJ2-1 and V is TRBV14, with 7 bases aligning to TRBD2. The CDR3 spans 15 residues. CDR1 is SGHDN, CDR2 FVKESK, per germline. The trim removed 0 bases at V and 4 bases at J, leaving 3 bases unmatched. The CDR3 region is CASSQDRRGYNEQFF. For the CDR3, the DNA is TGTGCCAGCAGCCAAGATCGGCGGGGGTACAATGAGCAGTTCTTC. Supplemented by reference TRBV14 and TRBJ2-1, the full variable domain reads EAGVTQFPSHSVIEKGQTVTLRCDPISGHDNLYWYRRVMGKEIKFLLHFVKESKQDESGMPNNRFLAERTGGTYSTLKVQPAELEDSGVYFCASSQDRRGYNEQFFGPGTRLTVL.

This CDR3 is CASRTGQLSFNEKLFF. The CDR3 DNA follows: TGTGCCTCACGTACGGGACAGCTTTCGTTTAATGAAAAACTGTTTTTT. The rearrangement uses TRBV19 and TRBJ1-4; 7 bases are shared with TRBD1. This CDR3 region has 16 residues. V lost 11 bases to trimming and J lost 4 bases; unmatched junction nucleotides: 16. Germline V gene sequence: CDR1 LNHDA, CDR2 SQIVND (reference sequence).

The CDR3 sequence: CASSIRTGGSGANVLTF. The DNA for the CDR3 is TGTGCCAGTAGTATCAGGACAGGAGGCTCTGGGGCCAACGTCCTGACTTTC. The rearrangement uses TRBV19 and TRBJ2-6; 7 bases are a match to TRBD1. In germline, CDR1 is LNHDA, CDR2 SQIVND (reference sequence). CDR3 length: 17 residues. Trimming cost V 3 bases and J 0 bases; bases outside gene matches: 5.

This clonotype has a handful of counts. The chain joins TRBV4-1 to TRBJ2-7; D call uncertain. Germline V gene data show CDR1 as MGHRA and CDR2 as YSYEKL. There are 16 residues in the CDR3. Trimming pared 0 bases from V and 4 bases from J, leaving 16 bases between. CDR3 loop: CASSQDLGAPTYEQYF. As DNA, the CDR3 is TGCGCCAGCAGCCAAGATCTTGGAGCCCCCACGTACGAGCAGTACTTC.

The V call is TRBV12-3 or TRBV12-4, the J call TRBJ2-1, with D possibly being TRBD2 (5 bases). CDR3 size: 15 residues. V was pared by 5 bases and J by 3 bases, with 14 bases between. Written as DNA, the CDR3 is TGTGCCAGCAGTCTATTGGGTCGGGGCTACAATGAGCAGTTCTTC. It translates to CASSLLGRGYNEQFF.

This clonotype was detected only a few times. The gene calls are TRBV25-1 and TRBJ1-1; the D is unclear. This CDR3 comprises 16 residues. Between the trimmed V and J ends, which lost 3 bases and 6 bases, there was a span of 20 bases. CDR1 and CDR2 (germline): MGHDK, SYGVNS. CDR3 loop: CASSDPRAPGGPEAFF. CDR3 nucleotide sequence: TGTGCCAGCAGTGACCCCCGAGCCCCAGGAGGCCCTGAAGCTTTCTTT. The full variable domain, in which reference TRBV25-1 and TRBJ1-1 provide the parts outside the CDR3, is EADIYQTPRYLVIGTGKKITLECSQTMGHDKMYWYQQDPGMELHLIHYSYGVNSTEKGDLSSESTVSRIRTEHFPLTLESARPSHTSQYLCASSDPRAPGGPEAFFGQGTRLTVV.

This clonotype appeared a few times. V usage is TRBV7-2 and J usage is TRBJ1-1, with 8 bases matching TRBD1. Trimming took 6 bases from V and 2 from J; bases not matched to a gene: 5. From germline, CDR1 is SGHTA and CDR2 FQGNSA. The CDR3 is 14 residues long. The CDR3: CASRTDRANTEAFF. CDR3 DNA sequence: TGTGCCAGCAGAACGGACAGGGCCAACACTGAAGCTTTCTTT.

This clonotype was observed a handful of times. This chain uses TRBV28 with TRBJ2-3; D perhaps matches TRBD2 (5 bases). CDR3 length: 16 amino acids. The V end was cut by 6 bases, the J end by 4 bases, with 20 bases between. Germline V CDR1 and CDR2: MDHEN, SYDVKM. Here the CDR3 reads CASSLPSPGSADTQYF. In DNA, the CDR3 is TGTGCCAGCAGCCTACCCTCTCCGGGAAGTGCAGATACGCAGTATTTT.

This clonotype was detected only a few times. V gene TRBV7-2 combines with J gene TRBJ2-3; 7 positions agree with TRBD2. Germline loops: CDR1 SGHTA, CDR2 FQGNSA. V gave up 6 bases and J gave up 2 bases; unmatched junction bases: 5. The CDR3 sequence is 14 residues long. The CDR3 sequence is CASRSSGVTDTQYF. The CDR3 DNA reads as TGTGCCAGCAGGTCCAGCGGGGTCACAGATACGCAGTATTTT.

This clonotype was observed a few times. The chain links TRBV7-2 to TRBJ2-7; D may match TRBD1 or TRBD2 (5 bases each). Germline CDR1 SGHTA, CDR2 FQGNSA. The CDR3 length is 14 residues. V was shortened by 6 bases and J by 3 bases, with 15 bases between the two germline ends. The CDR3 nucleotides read TGTGCCAGCAGTCTAATAGTGGGGGACTACGAGCAGTACTTC. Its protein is CASSLIVGDYEQYF. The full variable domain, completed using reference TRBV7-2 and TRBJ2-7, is GAGVSQSPSNKVTEKGKDVELRCDPISGHTALYWYRQSLGQGLEFLIYFQGNSAPDKSGLPSDRFSAERTGGSVSTLTIQRTQQEDSAVYLCASSLIVGDYEQYFGPGTRLTVT.

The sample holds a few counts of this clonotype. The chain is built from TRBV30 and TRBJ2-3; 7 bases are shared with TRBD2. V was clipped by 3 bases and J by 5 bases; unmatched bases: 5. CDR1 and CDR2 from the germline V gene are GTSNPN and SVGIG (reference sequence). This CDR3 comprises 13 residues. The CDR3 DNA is TGTGCCTGGAGCCGGCGGGAGAGAGATACGCAGTATTTT. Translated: CAWSRRERDTQYF.

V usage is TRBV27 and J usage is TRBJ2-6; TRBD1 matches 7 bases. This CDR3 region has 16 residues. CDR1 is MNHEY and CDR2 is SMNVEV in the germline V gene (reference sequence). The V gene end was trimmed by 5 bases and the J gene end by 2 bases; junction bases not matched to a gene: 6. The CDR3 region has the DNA TGTGCCAGCAGTCCGGGACAGATCCCTGGGGCCAACGTCCTGACTTTC. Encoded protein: CASSPGQIPGANVLTF.

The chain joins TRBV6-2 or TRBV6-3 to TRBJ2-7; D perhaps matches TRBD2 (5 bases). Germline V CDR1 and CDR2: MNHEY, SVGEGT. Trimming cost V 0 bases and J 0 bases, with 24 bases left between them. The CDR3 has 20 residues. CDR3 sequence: CASSYSEASPNTRSSYEQYF. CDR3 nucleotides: TGTGCCAGCAGTTACTCGGAGGCTAGTCCTAATACTAGAAGCTCCTACGAGCAGTACTTC.

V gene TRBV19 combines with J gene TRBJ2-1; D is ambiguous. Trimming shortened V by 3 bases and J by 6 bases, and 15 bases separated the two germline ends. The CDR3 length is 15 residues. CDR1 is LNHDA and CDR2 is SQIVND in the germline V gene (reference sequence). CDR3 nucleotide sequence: TGTGCCAGTAGTATGGGTCTTGGGATGCCCAATGAGCAGTTCTTC. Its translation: CASSMGLGMPNEQFF. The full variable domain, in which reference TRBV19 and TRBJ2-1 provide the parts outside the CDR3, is DGGITQSPKYLFRKEGQNVTLSCEQNLNHDAMYWYRQDPGQGLRLIYYSQIVNDFQKGDIAEGYSVSREKKESFPLTVTSAQKNPTAFYLCASSMGLGMPNEQFFGPGTRLTVL.

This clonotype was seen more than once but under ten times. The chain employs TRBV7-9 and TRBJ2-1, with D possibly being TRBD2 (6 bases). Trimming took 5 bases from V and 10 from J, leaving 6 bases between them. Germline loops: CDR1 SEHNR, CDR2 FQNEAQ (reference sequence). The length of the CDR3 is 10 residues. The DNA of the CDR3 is TGTGCCAGCAGCGGGGGGGAGCAGTTCTTC. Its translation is CASSGGEQFF.

CDR3 loop: CASRPQTRPDTQYF. In DNA, the CDR3 is TGTGCCAGCAGACCCCAGACTAGGCCAGATACGCAGTATTTT. The V call is TRBV7-2, the J call TRBJ2-3, with D tentatively TRBD2 (6 bases). V was shortened by 6 bases and J by 4 bases, with 14 bases between the two germline ends. This CDR3 is built from 14 residues. Germline lookup yields CDR1 SGHTA and CDR2 FQGNSA. Full variable domain (outside the CDR3, taken from reference TRBV7-2 and TRBJ2-3): GAGVSQSPSNKVTEKGKDVELRCDPISGHTALYWYRQSLGQGLEFLIYFQGNSAPDKSGLPSDRFSAERTGGSVSTLTIQRTQQEDSAVYLCASRPQTRPDTQYFGPGTRLTVL.

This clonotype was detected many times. The CDR3 is CASSLDMNTEAFF. DNA for the CDR3: TGTGCCAGCAGCTTAGATATGAACACTGAAGCTTTCTTT. V gene TRBV7-2 combines with J gene TRBJ1-1; no clear D. Trimming left V 1 base short and J 0 bases short, with 3 bases between. The CDR3 loop spans 13 amino acids. CDR1 and CDR2 from the germline V gene are SGHTA and FQGNSA.

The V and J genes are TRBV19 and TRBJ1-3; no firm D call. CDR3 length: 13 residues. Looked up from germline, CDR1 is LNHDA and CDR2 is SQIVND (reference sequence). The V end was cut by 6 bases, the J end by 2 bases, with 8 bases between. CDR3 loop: CASSPGAGNTIYF. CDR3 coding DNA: TGTGCCAGTAGCCCCGGAGCTGGAAACACCATATATTTT.

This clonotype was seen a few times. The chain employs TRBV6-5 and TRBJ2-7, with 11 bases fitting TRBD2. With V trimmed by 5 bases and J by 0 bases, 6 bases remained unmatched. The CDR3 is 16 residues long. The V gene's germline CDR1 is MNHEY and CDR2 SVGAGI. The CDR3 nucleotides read TGTGCCAGCAGTGGCACTAGCGGGAGATTCTCCTACGAGCAGTACTTC. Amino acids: CASSGTSGRFSYEQYF.

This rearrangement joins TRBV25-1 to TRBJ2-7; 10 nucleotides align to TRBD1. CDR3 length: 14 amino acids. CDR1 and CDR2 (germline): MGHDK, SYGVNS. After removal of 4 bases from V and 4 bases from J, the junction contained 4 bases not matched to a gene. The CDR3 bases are TGTGCCAGCAGTGGACAGGGGGCGAGTTACGAGCAGTACTTC. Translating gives CASSGQGASYEQYF.

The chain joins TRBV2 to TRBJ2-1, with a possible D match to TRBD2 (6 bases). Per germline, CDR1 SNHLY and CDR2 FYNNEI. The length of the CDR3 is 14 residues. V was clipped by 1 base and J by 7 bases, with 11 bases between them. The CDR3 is CASSEVGSGNEQFF. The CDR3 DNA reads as TGTGCCAGCAGTGAAGTCGGGAGCGGTAATGAGCAGTTCTTC. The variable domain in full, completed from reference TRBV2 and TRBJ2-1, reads EPEVTQTPSHQVTQMGQEVILRCVPISNHLYFYWYRQILGQKVEFLVSFYNNEISEKSEIFDDQFSVERPDGSNFTLKIRSTKLEDSAMYFCASSEVGSGNEQFFGPGTRLTVL.

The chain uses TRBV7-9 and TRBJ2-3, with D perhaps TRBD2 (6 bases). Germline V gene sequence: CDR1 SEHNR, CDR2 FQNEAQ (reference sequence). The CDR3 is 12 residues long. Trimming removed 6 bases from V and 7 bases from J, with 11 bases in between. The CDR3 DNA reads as TGTGCCAGCAGATCTAGCGAGTATACGCAGTATTTT. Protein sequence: CASRSSEYTQYF.

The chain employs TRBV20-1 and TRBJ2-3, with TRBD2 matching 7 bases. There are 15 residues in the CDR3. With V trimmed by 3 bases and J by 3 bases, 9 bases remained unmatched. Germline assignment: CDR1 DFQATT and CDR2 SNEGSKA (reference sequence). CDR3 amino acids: CSARKSGIVTDTQYF. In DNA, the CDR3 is TGCAGTGCTAGGAAGAGCGGGATAGTGACAGATACGCAGTATTTT.

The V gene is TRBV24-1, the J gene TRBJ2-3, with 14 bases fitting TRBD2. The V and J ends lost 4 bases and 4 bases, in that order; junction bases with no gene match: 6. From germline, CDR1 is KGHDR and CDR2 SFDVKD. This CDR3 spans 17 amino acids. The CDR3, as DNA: TGTGCCACCAGTGAACCCGGGACTAGCGGGAGACCAGATACGCAGTATTTT. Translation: CATSEPGTSGRPDTQYF.

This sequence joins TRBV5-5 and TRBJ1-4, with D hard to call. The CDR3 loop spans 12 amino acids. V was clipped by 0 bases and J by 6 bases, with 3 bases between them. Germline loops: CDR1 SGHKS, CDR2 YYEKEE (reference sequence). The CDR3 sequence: CASSLGYEKLFF. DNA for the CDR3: TGTGCCAGCAGCTTGGGGTATGAAAAACTGTTTTTT.

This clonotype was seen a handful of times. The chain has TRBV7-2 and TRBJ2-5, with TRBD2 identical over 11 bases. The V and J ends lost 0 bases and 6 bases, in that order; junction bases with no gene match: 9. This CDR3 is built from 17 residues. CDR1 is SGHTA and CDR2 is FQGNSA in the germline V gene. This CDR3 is CASSLALLAGDPKTQYF. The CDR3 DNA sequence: TGTGCCAGCAGCTTAGCTCTACTAGCGGGAGACCCGAAGACCCAGTACTTC.